The TCR beta chain described here comes from a study of cytomegalovirus exposure and HLA in healthy donors. The study's findings and limits: Later on, a genetic analysis was performed. It linked a missense variant in DCLRE1C with V- and J-gene trimming of TCR beta.

This CDR3 is 15 amino acids long. Germline CDR1 and CDR2: SNHLY and FYNNEI. Trimming cost V 7 bases and J 3 bases; bases outside gene matches: 8. For this clone: Antigen unknown.

PCR involved 60 Vbeta and 13 Jbeta primers. Some clones are missing from TCRdb's copy, which holds only in-frame ones; the method was immunoSEQ multiplex PCR. Found here are more than 85,000 clones, under 85% of them singletons; the top ten hold roughly 8.2%. Sequenced material: PBMCs. The clonotype comes from a woman in her fifties or sixties in good health and CMV-seropositive. V usage is TRBV2 and J usage is TRBJ2-3, with TRBD1 identical over 9 bases. The CDR3 nucleotides are TGTGCCAGCATTTACGACAGGGGGGGGACAGATACGCAGTATTTT. It codes for CASIYDRGGTDTQYF.